These T cell receptor beta chains were read from a single sample in a study of blood T cells in healthy people across ages. MiXCR, applied by TCRdb to the 5' RACE reads, yields one record per CDR3 protein. The sample consists of 450,000 to 700,000 distinct CDR3 sequences, roughly 29% of them appearing once. Sequenced sample: blood. These receptors all stem from an older woman in good health. Both conserved end residues are part of each CDR3. The order of the fields is V gene, D gene, J gene, clone size, CDR3 DNA, CDR3 protein. The D gene is left open where the match is weak. Size values are once, few and many counts, or a class for expanded clones, and some rows have none.

V gene: TRBV20-1
D gene: .
J gene: TRBJ2-5
clone size: few
CDR3 DNA: TGCAGTGCCATAGACCCTACCCGCAGCCGCTCCAAGAATACCCAGTACTTC
CDR3 protein: CSAIDPTRSRSKNTQYF

V gene: TRBV4-3
D gene: .
J gene: TRBJ1-2
clone size: .
CDR3 DNA: TGCGCCAGCAGCCACGATCCGGCCAGGGGCAGCTACACCTTC
CDR3 protein: CASSHDPARGSYTF

V gene: TRBV5-1
D gene: .
J gene: TRBJ2-5
clone size: many
CDR3 DNA: TGCGCCAGCAGCTTAGGAGGAGCCCTTCAAGAGACCCAGTACTTC
CDR3 protein: CASSLGGALQETQYF

V gene: TRBV7-9
D gene: .
J gene: TRBJ1-5
clone size: few
CDR3 DNA: TGTGCCAGCAGCTTAGAGGGGGGAGGTCAGCCCCAGCATTTT
CDR3 protein: CASSLEGGGQPQHF

V gene: TRBV4-3
D gene: .
J gene: TRBJ1-6
clone size: few
CDR3 DNA: TGCGCCAGCAGCCGAACTCCGGGGGGTCCTAGTTCACCCCTCCACTTT
CDR3 protein: CASSRTPGGPSSPLHF

V gene: TRBV20-1
D gene: .
J gene: TRBJ1-1
clone size: few
CDR3 DNA: TGCAGTGCTAGAGAGGGGAAGGGACCGAACACTGAAGCTTTCTTT
CDR3 protein: CSAREGKGPNTEAFF

V gene: TRBV4-2
D gene: .
J gene: TRBJ1-3
clone size: .
CDR3 DNA: TGTGCCAGCAGCCAAGATGGGCAGGGATCAAAATTGAGCTCTGGAAACACCATATATTTT
CDR3 protein: CASSQDGQGSKLSSGNTIYF

V gene: TRBV6-2/TRBV6-3
D gene: .
J gene: TRBJ1-3
clone size: many
CDR3 DNA: TGTGCCAGCAGGGTCCACCACTCTGGAAACACCATATATTTT
CDR3 protein: CASRVHHSGNTIYF

V gene: TRBV5-1
D gene: .
J gene: TRBJ2-5
clone size: few
CDR3 DNA: TGCGCCAGCAGCCCGGACGGGGGCGAGCAAGAGACCCAGTACTTC
CDR3 protein: CASSPDGGEQETQYF

V gene: TRBV12-3/TRBV12-4
D gene: .
J gene: TRBJ2-4
clone size: .
CDR3 DNA: TGTGCCAGCAGCCCTAAAAACATTCAGTACTTC
CDR3 protein: CASSPKNIQYF

V gene: TRBV2
D gene: .
J gene: TRBJ1-3
clone size: .
CDR3 DNA: TGTGCCAGCAAGAACAGCGCTACCGTCTCTGGAAACACCATATATTTT
CDR3 protein: CASKNSATVSGNTIYF

V gene: TRBV5-1
D gene: .
J gene: TRBJ2-1
clone size: many
CDR3 DNA: TGCGCCAGCAGATCCGGGAGTACGAGGTACAATGAGCAGTTCTTC
CDR3 protein: CASRSGSTRYNEQFF

V gene: TRBV7-2
D gene: .
J gene: TRBJ2-5
clone size: few
CDR3 DNA: TGTGCCAGCAGCTTAGGAGCGCCTGGAAGAGAGACCCAGTACTTC
CDR3 protein: CASSLGAPGRETQYF

V gene: TRBV4-1
D gene: .
J gene: TRBJ2-1
clone size: many
CDR3 DNA: TGCGCCAGCAGCCCGTCCAGGGTAGACAATGAGCAGTTCTTC
CDR3 protein: CASSPSRVDNEQFF

V gene: TRBV6-1
D gene: .
J gene: TRBJ2-1
clone size: .
CDR3 DNA: TGTGCCAGCAGTGAGATGGGAGTGGTCAATGAGCAGTTCTTC
CDR3 protein: CASSEMGVVNEQFF

V gene: TRBV7-2
D gene: TRBD1
J gene: TRBJ1-4
clone size: .
CDR3 DNA: TGTGCCAGCAGCCCCCGACAGGGTAGTGAAAAACTGTTTTTT
CDR3 protein: CASSPRQGSEKLFF

V gene: TRBV5-8
D gene: .
J gene: TRBJ1-4
clone size: .
CDR3 DNA: TGTGCCAGCAGCTTGAACCGGGGCCCAACTAATGAAAAACTGTTTTTT
CDR3 protein: CASSLNRGPTNEKLFF

V gene: TRBV4-2
D gene: .
J gene: TRBJ2-7
clone size: .
CDR3 DNA: TGTGCCAGCAGCCAAGAAGGGGGGCTAAGGAACGAGCAGTACTTC
CDR3 protein: CASSQEGGLRNEQYF

V gene: TRBV4-3
D gene: .
J gene: TRBJ2-7
clone size: few
CDR3 DNA: TGCGCCAGCAGCCAAGATCTAAGGTGGGAATCCTACGAGCAGTACTTC
CDR3 protein: CASSQDLRWESYEQYF

V gene: TRBV4-2
D gene: .
J gene: TRBJ1-1
clone size: few
CDR3 DNA: TGTGCCAGCAGCGCCGGATCCGGCCTCAACACTGAAGCTTTCTTT
CDR3 protein: CASSAGSGLNTEAFF

V gene: TRBV4-2
D gene: TRBD1
J gene: TRBJ1-1
clone size: .
CDR3 DNA: TGTGCCAGCAGCCAGAACTTACAGGGGGGCACTGAAGCTTTCTTT
CDR3 protein: CASSQNLQGGTEAFF

V gene: TRBV7-6
D gene: TRBD1
J gene: TRBJ1-1
clone size: .
CDR3 DNA: TGTGCCAGCAGAAGGGACAGGAACACTGAAGCTTTCTTT
CDR3 protein: CASRRDRNTEAFF